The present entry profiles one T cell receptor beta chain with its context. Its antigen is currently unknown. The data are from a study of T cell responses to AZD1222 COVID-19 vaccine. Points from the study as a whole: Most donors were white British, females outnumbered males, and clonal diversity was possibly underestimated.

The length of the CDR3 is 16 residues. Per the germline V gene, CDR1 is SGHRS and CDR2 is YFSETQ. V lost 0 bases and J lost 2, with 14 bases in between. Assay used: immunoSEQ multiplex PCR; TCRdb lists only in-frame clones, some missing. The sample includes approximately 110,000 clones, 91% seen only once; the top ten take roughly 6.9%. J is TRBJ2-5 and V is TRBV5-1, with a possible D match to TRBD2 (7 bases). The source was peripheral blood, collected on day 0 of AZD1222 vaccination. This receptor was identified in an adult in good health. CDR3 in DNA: TGCGCCAGCAGCTTGGCCGGCGGGGGCCTTCAAGAGACCCAGTACTTC. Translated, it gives CASSLAGGGLQETQYF.